This T cell receptor (beta chain) was found in a study of cytomegalovirus exposure and HLA in healthy donors (dated by TCRdb to between 2016 and 2019). Background for the entire study: An earlier analysis of some 600 of the donors reported approximately 300 Gb of sequence data and 95 million to 120 million unique TCR beta sequences obtained from around 180 million T cells. An early release that covered approximately 600 HLA-typed donors contained about 300 gigabases of sequencing data and 70 million to 100 million unique TCR sequences. The genetic ancestry cluster associated with self-reported Caucasian donors included about four fifths of the approximately 410 genotyped donors. The aim of the study was to test whether cataloging public T cell receptors could identify signatures of past pathogen exposure. The study used immunosequencing to profile the T cell repertoires of several hundred subjects and linked those repertoires to cytomegalovirus serostatus. Besides the first cohort of 666 subjects, a separate validation cohort made up of roughly 120 different subjects was used. The study combined high-throughput TCR immunosequencing, statistical association of individual TCRs with disease status, and machine learning to predict cytomegalovirus infection status. A later analysis re-examined previously published TCR beta repertoires from more than 550 donors and added high-resolution HLA genotyping to investigate patterns of TCR occurrence. Rather than drawing on any new phenotypic data, the later analysis identified candidate immune exposures from TCR beta sequences and the way those sequences occurred across donors. In an earlier analysis of more than 550 of the donors, high-throughput TCR beta sequencing was used to judge whether each TCR beta V gene segment behaved as functional or pseudogenic. Donor age, sex, ethnicity and CMV serostatus were compiled alongside the repertoire data. A later genetic analysis took genome-wide SNP genotypes for about three fifths of the 666 donors and used that subset as a discovery cohort. All discovery cohort repertoires had been generated using a single sequencing platform. Class I and class II HLA loci were covered by the typing at four-digit resolution. Typing coverage differed by locus: A, B, C, DRB1 and DQB1 were typed in about 629-640 donors, DQA1 in about 510, DPA1 in 600 to 610, and DPB1 in 400 to 480. About five DR-DQ haplotypes were treated as single units for association and clustering because of strong linkage in the cohort. Among 300 to 500 genotyped donors of the cohort, an average of approximately 240,000 unique TCR beta nucleotide sequences was sequenced per donor, of which 15% to 20% were non-productive.

The paper as a whole reports these results and caveats: Most TCR sequences were observed very rarely across donors, whereas some public TCRs were present in many individuals. According to the authors, the approach could potentially be generalized to other disease states and immunological phenotypes. The earlier analysis of 587 of the donors excluded 15 to 20 rarely observed V segments, including chromosome 9 orphons, because counts were too low. In a later analysis, the rate of TCR association differed among HLA loci, with DRB1 alleles having the most associated TCRs and HLA-C alleles having the fewest. In a later analysis, HLA-associated TCR beta chains were found to be more clonally expanded and to have lower generation probabilities than equally common non-associated chains. A few of the identified cytomegalovirus-associated TCR beta chains were confirmed in vitro to be specific for cytomegalovirus antigens. Because HLA typing was unavailable for some donors at each locus, only the typed subset was used in association tests. When HLA alleles, especially DR and DQ, strongly co-occurred, TCR associations were difficult to assign to individual alleles. The presence/absence analyses assumed that sequencing depth was roughly uniform across donors, and that assumption may not be true. Linkage disequilibrium might explain the correlated functional status among segregating V segments, but an unknown experimental factor could not be excluded. A later analysis reported that several top co-occurrence clusters appeared linked to parvovirus B19, influenza, CMV and Epstein-Barr virus. The only immune exposure information available for the cohort was CMV serostatus. The cohort was sequenced for TCR beta chains only, and without alpha or paired-chain data the features that could be detected were limited. At a false discovery rate of 0.05, a later analysis linked under 20,000 TCR beta sequences to specific HLA alleles. Because the 87-base-pair reads could not distinguish some IMGT-functional V segments, including TRBV6-2 and TRBV6-3, those segments were excluded. In an earlier analysis of some 640 of the donors, most TCR beta V segments were observed in productive rearrangements about 90% or about 30% of the time, broadly matching IMGT annotations. A later genetic analysis associated a missense DCLRE1C variant with V-gene and J-gene trimming of TCR beta chains, and an independent cohort replicated the association. A further reported finding was that TCR beta sequences accurately predicted the HLA-A and HLA-B alleles for most subjects in the first cohort. Cytomegalovirus status was reported to be diagnosed by the classifier with high specificity and sensitivity in both the original and validation cohorts. Compared with the 666-donor mean, donors in an Asian-associated ancestry cluster had fewer N-insertions in productive TCRs, according to a later genetic analysis. According to a later analysis, most CMV-associated TCR beta chains appeared to be HLA-restricted, and the HLA associations seemed to be driven largely by CMV exposure. A cluster of highly shared sequence variants was judged likely to be a technical artifact of the sequencing pipeline. In the study, around 160 TCR beta chains were listed as associated with cytomegalovirus.

Receptor amplification or capture employed the immunoSEQ multiplex PCR assay. A mixture of 60 forward primers for TCR Vbeta segments and 13 reverse primers for TCR Jbeta segments was used in the multiplex PCR. The CDR3 region of rearranged TCR beta genes was amplified from genomic DNA with a multiplex PCR assay. The Illumina HiSeq System was used to sequence the amplified TCR beta libraries as 87-base-pair reads. The study's processing was this. In a later analysis, tens of millions of unique TCR beta chains were counted across the approximately 640 repertoires, and some 10 million of these chains were shared by at least two donors. To remove PCR and sequencing errors, raw reads were error-corrected and collapsed into unique sequences using a nearest-neighbor algorithm that merged closely related sequences. Alignment of CDR3 sequences to IMGT reference sequences was used to assign V, D and J gene segments. For a sequence to be retained, a match of at least six nucleotides to both a V gene segment and a J gene segment was required. A rearrangement was called productive if the CDR3 had no stop codons and remained in frame with V and J, and every other rearrangement was called non-productive. CDR3 was defined by IMGT convention, running from the second conserved V-encoded cysteine to the conserved J-encoded phenylalanine. In an earlier analysis of roughly 610 of the donors, sequences lacking an unambiguous match to a single V gene segment were excluded. In an earlier analysis of 450 to 750 of the donors, a V segment was called functional when productive rearrangements were above 56.7%, and segregating when the standard deviation between donors exceeded 5%. A statistical classification framework was developed to diagnose cytomegalovirus status using the catalog of TCR beta chain sequences. A later analysis assigned V and J genes by comparing TCR nucleotide sequences with IMGT/GENE-DB human TR gene sequences. The TCRdist pipeline was used in a later analysis to assign CDR3 sequences and most-parsimonious VDJ recombination scenarios. In a later analysis, each TCR beta chain was defined by its CDR3 amino acid sequence together with its V-gene family, and reads without a unique V-gene family were excluded. A later analysis removed several hundred highly shared, low-generation-probability nucleotide sequences to deal with suspected cross-contamination and a sequencing artifact. In a later analysis, a clonal expansion index for each public chain was calculated from normalized within-repertoire ranks of inferred template counts. In a later analysis, generation probabilities were computed using a VDJ recombination model fitted to out-of-frame rearrangements, and the results were checked against IGoR. Hypergeometric tests were used in a later analysis to score TCR-TCR, TCR-HLA and TCR-CMV co-occurrence, with a repertoire-size bias correction applied to the TCR pairs. False discovery rates were estimated in a later analysis by permuting HLA or CMV assignments 20 times. A later analysis grouped co-occurring TCRs with DBSCAN, adding TCRdist sequence similarity when clustering within HLA-allele-positive subsets. For co-occurrence clustering, repertoires with fewer than 30,000 or more than 120,000 public chains were excluded, along with five repertoires with anomalous nucleotide sharing. As stored in TCRdb, this immuneACCESS dataset retains in-frame rearrangements with V and J assigned. A fraction of the clones does not appear; measured against another copy, unresolved V genes explain less than half of the discrepancy, and the remainder lacks a known reason. The DNA was the basis for D and trimming; V, J and clone size are from that table. Across this sample there are 150,000 to 200,000 clones, with more than 60% seen only once. Jointly, the top ten make up over 9.5% of the sample.

Via the germline V gene, CDR1 is MDHEN and CDR2 SYDVKM. V is clipped by 3 bases and J by 4 bases, and the sequence between their germline boundaries is 6 bases long. The CDR3 has 12 amino acids, counting the end cysteine and phenylalanine. The read is trimmed to its CDR3 DNA, 36 bases read in frame from base 1. A note on this clone: Its target antigen remains unknown. The input lacks base qualities; no much larger clone sits a single base away.

The cohort consisted of more than 650 healthy bone marrow donors. All cohort members were sampled while nominally healthy, although unrecorded immune exposures were likely present. The donor tested CMV seropositive and was one of the 289 seropositive cohort members. Each donor provided a peripheral blood sample, and peripheral blood mononuclear cells were used for TCR beta sequencing. Genomic DNA was extracted from the blood cell samples with the Qiagen DNeasy Blood Extraction Kit. This sequence uses TRBV28 and TRBJ1-2, with the D gene uncertain. The sequencing sample was made of PBMCs. The clonotype originates from a man aged 25 to 40 in good health and CMV-seropositive. The nucleotide sequence is TGTGCCAGCAGTTTTAATATCTATGGCTACACCTTC. This yields the protein CASSFNIYGYTF.